These 9 T cell receptor beta chains were sequenced from one sample in a study of T cell changes during pregnancy in multiple sclerosis. Profiled with immunoSEQ multiplex PCR; TCRdb holds only in-frame clones, not every one. The sample holds some 40,000 clones, roughly 89% seen once. The sequenced sample was CD4+ T cells from peripheral blood mononuclear cells, obtained in the first trimester of pregnancy. The source is a female donor with multiple sclerosis, enrolled in a pregnancy study.

J is TRBJ1-4 and V is TRBV5-6, with a weak D call TRBD1 (6 bases). Germline V lookup: CDR1 SGHDT, CDR2 YYEEEE. The CDR3 covers 15 residues. V lost 4 bases and J 0 bases, leaving 10 bases between the germline ends. The DNA for the CDR3 is TGTGCCAGCAGCGAGACAGGCGCAACTAATGAAAAACTGTTTTTT. This sequence encodes CASSETGATNEKLFF. Together with reference TRBV5-6 and TRBJ1-4, the CDR3 gives the full variable domain: DAGVTQSPTHLIKTRGQQVTLRCSPKSGHDTVSWYQQALGQGPQFIFQYYEEEERQRGNFPDRFSGHQFPNYSSELNVNALLLGDSALYLCASSETGATNEKLFFGSGTQLSVL.

This clone came up once. This chain links TRBV5-1 with TRBJ1-2, with D possibly TRBD1 on 5 matching bases. Germline CDR1 is SGHRS and CDR2 is YFSETQ. Trimming left V 1 base short and J 3 bases short, with 10 bases between. The CDR3 totals 14 residues. The CDR3 sequence: CASSLRGKDYGYTF. The DNA for the CDR3 is TGCGCCAGCAGCTTGAGGGGAAAAGACTATGGCTACACCTTC.

The chain has TRBV5-1 and TRBJ2-3; D gene ambiguous. The CDR3 sequence is 12 residues long. The V and J ends lost 2 bases and 2 bases respectively, with 3 bases between them. The germline gives CDR1 SGHRS, CDR2 YFSETQ. DNA of the CDR3: TGCGCCAGCAGCTTCAACACAGATACGCAGTATTTT. Translation gives CASSFNTDTQYF.

The genes are TRBV30 and TRBJ1-3; 7 bases line up with TRBD1. The germline gives CDR1 GTSNPN, CDR2 SVGIG (reference sequence). This CDR3 region has 15 residues. With 5 bases clipped from V and 4 bases from J, the junction kept 11 bases outside the gene matches. CDR3 sequence (DNA): TGTGCCTGGTCAGGCGACAGGGCGTGGGGAAACACCATATATTTT. Residues: CAWSGDRAWGNTIYF.

In DNA form, the CDR3 reads TGTGCCAGCAGTTCGCCGGGAATTTACGAGCAGTACTTC. Translated: CASSSPGIYEQYF. The chain employs TRBV28 and TRBJ2-7; weak D call: TRBD2 (5 bases). Per germline, CDR1 MDHEN and CDR2 SYDVKM. With 4 bases removed from V and 4 bases from J, the gap between germline ends came to 11 bases. This CDR3 has 13 residues.

The CDR3 DNA sequence: TGCGCCAGCGCCCCAGAATCGAACACCGGGGAGCTGTTTTTT. As protein: CASAPESNTGELFF. The V and J genes are TRBV5-1 and TRBJ2-2, with D unresolved. CDR1 is SGHRS and CDR2 is YFSETQ in the germline V gene. The CDR3 has 14 amino acids. V shed 7 bases and J shed 0 bases, with 10 bases lying between them.

This chain joins TRBV20-1 and TRBJ2-1; 7 nucleotides agree with TRBD2. V gave up 3 bases and J gave up 10 bases; unmatched junction bases: 0. The CDR3 totals 10 residues. Germline V gene data show CDR1 as DFQATT and CDR2 as SNEGSKA (reference sequence). The CDR3 loop is CSARGGEQFF. The CDR3 coding sequence is TGCAGTGCTAGGGGGGGGGAGCAGTTCTTC.

There are a few counts of this clone. The chain links TRBV7-2 to TRBJ1-1, with unresolved D. Germline V gene data show CDR1 as SGHTA and CDR2 as FQGNSA. The length of the CDR3 is 16 residues. V was pared by 1 base and J by 0 bases, with 12 bases between. The CDR3 nucleotides read TGTGCCAGCAGCTTAGGAGATCTGGTTGTGAACACTGAAGCTTTCTTT. Its translation is CASSLGDLVVNTEAFF.

The chain recombines TRBV6-6 with TRBJ1-4; 8 positions agree with TRBD1. Germline values: CDR1 MNHNY, CDR2 SVGAGI (reference sequence). The V segment lost 4 bases and the J segment 5 bases; nucleotides outside the gene matches: 6. The CDR3 consists of 15 residues. CDR3 nucleotide sequence: TGTGCCAGCAGTTTCCTCGGACAGGGAAATGAAAAACTGTTTTTT. As protein: CASSFLGQGNEKLFF.